The rows below give T cell receptor beta chains drawn from one sample of a study of OX40 agonist ivuxolimab in advanced cancers. TCRdb's copy holds only in-frame clones and misses some; the assay was immunoSEQ multiplex PCR. The sample carries 78,000 or so clones, roughly nine tenths recorded once. This specimen was CD4+ or CD8+ T cells sorted from blood, taken in a trial of the OX40 agonist ivuxolimab. The receptors come from an adult with an advanced solid tumor such as melanoma, head and neck, liver or kidney cancer. Both conserved end residues are part of each CDR3. A D gene is named only where the DNA matches it firmly. Size is stated for part of the rows, as once, few or many counts, or as a class when the clone is expanded.

-	-	TRBV5-1	TRBJ1-2	CASSPGAGDANYGYTF	TGCGCCAGCAGCCCGGGGGCAGGGGACGCTAACTATGGCTACACCTTC
-	-	TRBV5-1	TRBJ2-3	CASSGLGGDTQYF	TGCGCCAGCAGCGGACTAGGGGGAGATACGCAGTATTTT
-	-	TRBV12-2	TRBJ2-5	CASRPGVPAGEGETQYF	TGTGCAAGTCGCCCAGGGGTCCCAGCGGGAGAGGGAGAGACCCAGTACTTC
-	TRBD1	TRBV5-1	TRBJ2-7	CASGPRDRVDEQYF	TGCGCCAGTGGACCCAGGGACAGGGTCGACGAGCAGTACTTC
-	TRBD2	TRBV9	TRBJ2-1	CASSVESGLAGEHRNEQFF	TGTGCCAGCAGCGTAGAGTCCGGACTAGCGGGAGAGCATCGGAATGAGCAGTTCTTC
medium-sized	-	TRBV11-2	TRBJ2-5	CASSLMDRQTQYF	TGTGCCAGCAGCTTGATGGACCGCCAGACCCAGTACTTC
-	-	TRBV15	TRBJ1-5	CATSRPPIDQPQHF	TGTGCCACCAGCAGACCCCCCATTGATCAGCCCCAGCATTTT
once	-	TRBV28	TRBJ1-2	CASNPLQILDGYTF	TGTGCCAGCAATCCCCTACAAATACTGGACGGCTACACCTTC
-	TRBD1	TRBV5-1	TRBJ1-2	CASSLRTGANYGYTF	TGCGCCAGCAGCTTAAGGACAGGAGCTAACTATGGCTACACCTTC
-	TRBD1	TRBV7-9	TRBJ2-3	CASSLALGQSTDTQYF	TGTGCCAGCAGCTTAGCGTTGGGACAGAGCACAGATACGCAGTATTTT
-	-	TRBV30	TRBJ2-5	CAWARDQETQYF	TGTGCCTGGGCACGGGACCAAGAGACCCAGTACTTC
-	TRBD2	TRBV5-4	TRBJ2-5	CASSPTSGRGWETQYF	TGTGCCAGCAGCCCGACTAGCGGGAGGGGGTGGGAGACCCAGTACTTC
-	-	TRBV28	TRBJ1-4	CASSSLNEKLFF	TGTGCCAGCAGTTCCCTTAATGAAAAACTGTTTTTT
-	-	TRBV5-6	TRBJ2-4	CASSHRQALAKNIQYF	TGTGCCAGCAGCCACCGCCAGGCCTTAGCCAAAAACATTCAGTACTTC
-	-	TRBV9	TRBJ2-1	CASSRDLRGEQFF	TGTGCCAGCTCTAGGGATCTCAGAGGTGAGCAGTTCTTC
-	-	TRBV30	TRBJ2-3	CAWSRLNGGGTDTQYF	TGTGCCTGGAGCCGACTTAACGGGGGTGGAACAGATACGCAGTATTTT
-	TRBD1	TRBV30	TRBJ2-7	CAWTLGQGAYEQYF	TGTGCCTGGACCTTGGGACAGGGGGCATACGAGCAGTACTTC
-	TRBD1	TRBV5-1	TRBJ2-7	CASSFQLGQGYEQYF	TGCGCCAGCAGCTTCCAGCTGGGACAGGGCTACGAGCAGTACTTC
-	TRBD1	TRBV2	TRBJ1-1	CASNRGQGTEAFF	TGTGCCAGCAACCGAGGACAGGGCACTGAAGCTTTCTTT
-	-	TRBV4-1	TRBJ1-2	CASSQLVSGNPYGYTF	TGCGCCAGCAGCCAATTGGTTTCAGGGAACCCCTATGGCTACACCTTC
few	-	TRBV7-9	TRBJ2-7	CASSFENEQYF	TGTGCCAGCAGCTTCGAGAACGAGCAGTACTTC
-	-	TRBV5-6	TRBJ1-6	CASSLARDEVFSYNSPLHF	TGTGCCAGCAGCTTGGCACGGGACGAAGTATTCTCCTATAATTCACCCCTCCACTTT
-	TRBD2	TRBV5-4	TRBJ2-2	CASSQGTSGDTGELFF	TGTGCCAGCAGCCAAGGGACTAGCGGGGACACCGGGGAGCTGTTTTTT
-	TRBD1	TRBV27	TRBJ2-5	CASSWTGDQETQYF	TGTGCCAGCAGTTGGACAGGGGATCAAGAGACCCAGTACTTC
-	-	TRBV9	TRBJ2-3	CASLGRWRADTQYF	TGTGCCAGCTTAGGGAGGTGGAGGGCAGATACGCAGTATTTT
-	TRBD1	TRBV6-1	TRBJ1-5	CASSERQGAGQPQHF	TGTGCCAGCAGTGAAAGGCAGGGGGCGGGACAGCCCCAGCATTTT
-	-	TRBV7-6	TRBJ2-3	CASSRPGGRDTQYF	TGTGCCAGCAGCCGGCCGGGCGGTCGGGATACGCAGTATTTT
-	TRBD2	TRBV11-2	TRBJ2-1	CASSPSGVLYNEQFF	TGTGCCAGCAGCCCGAGCGGGGTCCTTTACAATGAGCAGTTCTTC
once	-	TRBV15	TRBJ1-2	CATSRDRDGYTF	TGTGCCACCAGCAGAGATCGGGATGGCTACACCTTC
-	TRBD2	TRBV5-1	TRBJ2-2	CASSSQRGALGTGELFF	TGCGCCAGCAGCTCACAGCGGGGGGCGTTGGGCACCGGGGAGCTGTTTTTT
-	-	TRBV7-2	TRBJ1-2	CASSLATVPANYGYTF	TGTGCCAGCAGCTTAGCCACAGTTCCAGCTAACTATGGCTACACCTTC
few	-	TRBV5-1	TRBJ2-7	CASSFSSPNYEQYF	TGCGCCAGCAGCTTCTCCTCGCCCAACTACGAGCAGTACTTC
-	-	TRBV6-1	TRBJ1-3	CASAPRAGPGNTIYF	TGTGCCAGCGCCCCCCGGGCGGGGCCTGGAAACACCATATATTTT
-	-	TRBV11-2	TRBJ1-2	CASSFGRTANGYTF	TGTGCCAGCAGCTTCGGACGCACGGCTAATGGCTACACCTTC
-	TRBD1	TRBV7-2	TRBJ1-1	CASSSTGGARNTEAFF	TGTGCCAGCAGCTCGACAGGGGGCGCAAGGAACACTGAAGCTTTCTTT
-	-	TRBV2	TRBJ1-6	CASSDWTRFHF	TGTGCCAGCAGTGATTGGACCCGCTTCCACTTT
-	TRBD1	TRBV5-4	TRBJ1-2	CASSQVKEQGAEGYTF	TGTGCCAGCAGCCAAGTGAAGGAACAGGGGGCTGAGGGCTACACCTTC
-	-	TRBV6-1	TRBJ2-1	CASSEAVTKQFF	TGTGCCAGCAGTGAAGCTGTGACTAAGCAGTTCTTC
-	TRBD2	TRBV27	TRBJ2-2	CASRLARNTGELFF	TGTGCCAGCCGACTAGCGAGGAACACCGGGGAGCTGTTTTTT
-	TRBD2	TRBV27	TRBJ2-1	CASSEGSGTYNEQFF	TGTGCCAGCAGTGAAGGGAGCGGGACTTACAATGAGCAGTTCTTC